The TCR beta chain described here comes from a study of cytomegalovirus exposure and HLA in healthy donors. The PCR employed 60 Vbeta primers together with 13 Jbeta primers. This table comes from immunoSEQ multiplex PCR, and its TCRdb copy is limited to in-frame clones, with some not included. The sample has about 200,000 clones, approximately 80% seen once. Looked up from germline, CDR1 is SEHNR and CDR2 is FQNEAQ (reference sequence). V lost 5 bases and J 1 base, leaving 22 bases between the germline ends. CDR3 length: 18 residues. The sequence came from a woman in her twenties or thirties in good health and CMV-seronegative. The sequencing sample was made of PBMCs. The genes are TRBV7-9 and TRBJ2-3; D may be TRBD1 (7 bases). In nucleotides, the CDR3 is TGTGCCAGCAGCCTGGGACAGTGGAGGGGAGTGGGCACAGATACGCAGTATTTT. Protein product: CASSLGQWRGVGTDTQYF.